Reported below is one T cell receptor beta chain. TCR beta CDR3 region amplification was performed from RNA transcripts. The primer set for the first-round RT-PCR of the TCR CDR3 was HTBI. TCRdb re-called the multiplex PCR reads through MiXCR, storing one row per CDR3 protein. Among hundreds of thousands of distinct CDR3 sequences listed, around 17% were seen once. Clinical symptoms, serum thyroxine, TRAb, thyroid ultrasound and orbital computed tomography established diagnosis. The CDR3 extends over 16 amino acids. Germline assignment: CDR1 MNHNY and CDR2 SVGAGI (reference sequence). Trimming stripped 2 bases from V and 0 bases from J, with 11 bases between. The data were taken from a study of T cells in Graves' hyperthyroidism and ophthalmopathy. About the research overall: Peripheral blood collection took place at initial diagnosis, before any treatment.

The sequence derives from a woman aged 18-35 years with Graves' hyperthyroidism. The genes are TRBV6-6 and TRBJ1-3; a weak D match, TRBD1 (5 bases). Sequenced sample: blood. The CDR3 nucleotides read TGTGCCAGCAGTTACGGACAACCTCGCTCTGGAAACACCATATATTTT. Its protein product is CASSYGQPRSGNTIYF.